A single sample gave rise to the 10 T cell receptor beta chains below, sequenced in a study of blood T cell repertoires in COVID-19. The assay was immunoSEQ multiplex PCR, and TCRdb's table has in-frame clones only and misses some. Altogether about 250,000 clones are present, about 90% being singletons, with the ten largest covering 4%. Input material: PBMCs or T cells enriched from blood (not recorded which). Source of these receptors: a woman in her twenties or thirties with acute COVID-19.

This chain uses TRBV18 with TRBJ1-2; 9 positions agree with TRBD1. CDR3 size: 13 residues. The trim removed 6 bases at V and 8 bases at J, leaving 7 bases unmatched. The V gene's germline CDR1 is KGHSH and CDR2 LQKENI. The CDR3 loop is CASSPGQGRGYTF. The CDR3 bases are TGTGCCAGCTCCCCGGGACAGGGTCGCGGCTACACCTTC.

This clone was detected once. The rearrangement links TRBV12-5 to TRBJ1-5; 8 positions match TRBD1. This CDR3 is 14 amino acids long. V gave up 7 bases and J gave up 2 bases; unmatched junction bases: 4. Germline V gene lookup returns CDR1 LGHNT and CDR2 FRNRAP. CDR3 amino acids: CASAATGGNQPQHF. Here the CDR3 DNA reads TGTGCTAGTGCCGCGACAGGGGGCAATCAGCCCCAGCATTTT.

The V gene is TRBV28, the J gene TRBJ1-4; D gene uncertain. Germline V gene sequence: CDR1 MDHEN, CDR2 SYDVKM. The CDR3 has 15 amino acids. The V and J ends lost 6 bases and 2 bases respectively, with 13 bases between them. The CDR3: CASSPILRTNEKLFF. The CDR3 bases are TGTGCCAGCAGCCCGATCCTGAGGACTAATGAAAAACTGTTTTTT.

This chain joins TRBV30 and TRBJ1-2; no clear D gene. The V end lost 6 bases, the J end lost 3 bases, and 11 bases lay between the germline ends. This CDR3 comprises 12 residues. Germline V lookup: CDR1 GTSNPN, CDR2 SVGIG (reference sequence). CDR3 bases: TGTGCCTGCGGGAGGCAGGACTATGGCTACACCTTC. This sequence encodes CACGRQDYGYTF.

This clone was seen at least ten times. The chain combines TRBV6-2 or TRBV6-3 with TRBJ2-3, with D possibly matching TRBD1 (6 bases). CDR1 is MNHEY, CDR2 SVGEGT, per germline. The CDR3 loop spans 15 amino acids. Between the trimmed V and J ends, which lost 4 bases and 0 bases, there was a span of 11 bases. In DNA, the CDR3 is TGTGCCAGCAGTTTGCGCGACAGGAGCACAGATACGCAGTATTTT. As protein: CASSLRDRSTDTQYF.

The chain is built from TRBV30 and TRBJ2-3, with 7 bases that match TRBD2. This CDR3 is 13 amino acids long. After removal of 3 bases from V and 3 bases from J, the junction contained 3 bases not matched to a gene. The germline V gene encodes CDR1 GTSNPN and CDR2 SVGIG (reference sequence). CDR3: CAWSPGGTDTQYF. The CDR3 bases are TGTGCCTGGAGCCCGGGGGGAACAGATACGCAGTATTTT.

The rearrangement uses TRBV7-8 and TRBJ1-5, with D unresolved. CDR1 and CDR2 (germline): SGHVS, FQNEAQ. The V gene lost 3 bases and the J gene lost 10 bases, with 19 bases spanning the gap. The CDR3 runs to 15 residues. CDR3 DNA: TGTGCCAGCAGCTTCTCGGACGGGCGGGATGTTCCCCAGCATTTT. Amino acids: CASSFSDGRDVPQHF.

This clone was found once. The genes are TRBV5-6 and TRBJ2-7, with 7 bases aligning to TRBD1. V gave up 2 bases and J gave up 0 bases; unmatched junction bases: 5. Germline V lookup: CDR1 SGHDT, CDR2 YYEEEE. The CDR3 runs to 15 residues. The CDR3 sequence is CASSLVGQSSYEQYF. In DNA form, the CDR3 reads TGTGCCAGCAGCTTAGTGGGACAGAGCTCCTACGAGCAGTACTTC.

This chain links TRBV27 with TRBJ2-2, with 9 bases matching TRBD2. This CDR3 spans 14 amino acids. J was trimmed by 7 bases and V by 6 bases; bases with no gene match: 6. Germline loops: CDR1 MNHEY, CDR2 SMNVEV (reference sequence). Written as DNA, the CDR3 is TGTGCCAGCAGCCCTGGACTAGCGATCGGGGAGCTGTTTTTT. It yields the protein CASSPGLAIGELFF.

The V call is TRBV15, the J call TRBJ1-1; D is perhaps TRBD1 (5 bases). V lost 0 bases, J lost 4 bases, and 9 bases lay in between. Germline assignment: CDR1 LNHNV and CDR2 YYDKDF (reference sequence). The CDR3 has 14 amino acids. The CDR3 DNA reads TGTGCCACCAGCAGAGAGGCTAGGGGCACTGAAGCTTTCTTT. It is translated as CATSREARGTEAFF.